The 30 T cell receptor beta chains given below trace back to one sample, sequenced in a study of blood T cell repertoires in COVID-19. Sequencing used immunoSEQ multiplex PCR; TCRdb keeps in-frame clones, though not all of them. The table has some 110,000 clones, roughly 80% seen once; the top ten hold 5% to 7.5%. The sequencing input was peripheral blood. The receptors were gathered from a man in his 70s with acute or convalescent COVID-19.

The sample holds a few counts of this clone. The rearrangement joins TRBV5-8 to TRBJ1-2; tentatively, D is TRBD1 (5 bases). V was cut by 5 bases and J by 3 bases, with 14 bases left in between. The CDR3 sequence is 14 residues long. Germline V lookup: CDR1 SGHTS, CDR2 YDEGEE. The CDR3: CASSRGGSDYGYTF. The DNA for the CDR3 is TGTGCCAGCAGTAGGGGAGGGAGCGACTATGGCTACACCTTC. The full variable domain, its missing parts supplied by reference TRBV5-8 and TRBJ1-2, is EAGVTQSPTHLIKTRGQQATLRCSPISGHTSVYWYQQALGLGLQFLLWYDEGEERNRGNFPPRFSGRQFPNYSSELNVNALELEDSALYLCASSRGGSDYGYTFGSGTRLTVV.

The table lists this clone with a few counts. The rearrangement links TRBV21-1 to TRBJ2-7; the table assigns TRBD2, which was not confirmed against the DNA. TRBV21-1 is reported as a pseudogene. This CDR3 spans 19 amino acids. CDR3 sequence (DNA): TGTGCCAGCAGCAAAAAGGCCGTGGCACTAGCGGGAGGAGGCTACGAGCAGTACTTC. Its protein product is CASSKKAVALAGGGYEQYF.

Note on this clone: At one end the junction does not follow the germline gene, possibly because of a read error. The chain links TRBV4-1 to TRBJ1-4; possibly TRBD1 for D (5 bases). This CDR3 contains 14 residues. Germline V lookup: CDR1 MGHRA, CDR2 YSYEKL. The CDR3 region has the DNA TGCGCCAGCAGCCAATTGCCACAAGTCGACAGCATGGTTTTT. Translated: CASSQLPQVDSMVF.

The V call is TRBV6-6, the J call TRBJ1-2; no firm D call. The germline CDR1 and CDR2 sequences are MNHNY and SVGAGI (reference sequence). Trimming removed 6 bases from V and 4 bases from J, with 12 bases in between. The CDR3 is 13 residues long. The CDR3 sequence is CASSPLAVYGYTF. CDR3 bases: TGTGCCAGCAGCCCCCTGGCGGTCTATGGCTACACCTTC.

The V and J genes are TRBV11-3 and TRBJ2-5; D might be TRBD2 (5 bases). The CDR3 covers 13 residues. Trimming left V 5 bases short and J 4 bases short, with 11 bases between. CDR1 and CDR2 (germline): SGHNT, YENEEA. This chain's CDR3 is CASSANEGETQYF. Written as DNA, the CDR3 is TGTGCCAGCAGCGCCAATGAGGGAGAGACCCAGTACTTC.

This clone was found a few times. The J gene is TRBJ1-1, the V gene TRBV20-1; D remains unclear. This CDR3 has 11 amino acids. Trimming stripped 6 bases from V and 5 bases from J, with 10 bases between. Germline CDR1 DFQATT, CDR2 SNEGSKA (reference sequence). CDR3 sequence reads: CSAGRGTEAFF. CDR3 coding DNA: TGCAGTGCCGGGCGGGGAACTGAAGCTTTCTTT.

V and J are TRBV7-6 and TRBJ2-7; no definite D call. The CDR3 runs 13 residues. V shed 0 bases and J shed 5 bases, with 8 bases lying between them. Germline CDR1 and CDR2: SGHVS and FNYEAQ. The CDR3 DNA reads as TGTGCCAGCAGCTTAGCGGGTGCGGACGAGCAGTACTTC. It yields the protein CASSLAGADEQYF.

This chain connects TRBV9 to TRBJ2-1; 8 nucleotides line up with TRBD2. CDR1 SGDLS and CDR2 YYNGEE come from the germline V gene. The CDR3 is 16 residues long. Trimming removed 0 bases from V and 3 bases from J; junction bases left unmatched: 5. The CDR3 DNA reads TGTGCCAGCAGCGTAGGGGGTAGCGGGGTCTACAATGAGCAGTTCTTC. Residues: CASSVGGSGVYNEQFF.

This clone was picked up a small number of times. The CDR3 DNA follows: TGTGCCAGCAGCTTACAGGGGGATAATTCACCCCTCCACTTT. Translated, it gives CASSLQGDNSPLHF. V and J are TRBV7-3 and TRBJ1-6; 7 bases line up with TRBD1. This CDR3 region has 14 residues. Germline values: CDR1 SGHTA, CDR2 FQGTGA. V dropped 2 bases and J dropped 5; count of bases not matched to a gene: 0. The complete variable domain, with remaining parts taken from reference TRBV7-3 and TRBJ1-6, reads GAGVSQTPSNKVTEKGKYVELRCDPISGHTALYWYRQSLGQGPEFLIYFQGTGAADDSGLPNDRFFAVRPEGSVSTLKIQRTERGDSAVYLCASSLQGDNSPLHFGNGTRLTVT.

The chain employs TRBV9 and TRBJ1-1; 8 bases align to TRBD1. The length of the CDR3 is 15 residues. With 3 bases clipped from V and 0 bases from J, the junction kept 4 bases outside the gene matches. Germline V gene sequence: CDR1 SGDLS, CDR2 YYNGEE. The CDR3 DNA sequence: TGTGCCAGCAGCGCCGAGACAGGGGTGAACACTGAAGCTTTCTTT. Amino acids: CASSAETGVNTEAFF.

The V call is TRBV10-3, the J call TRBJ1-2; 7 bases align to TRBD1. CDR3 length: 15 amino acids. CDR1 and CDR2 (germline): ENHRY, SYGVKD. V lost 3 bases to trimming and J lost 10 bases; unmatched junction nucleotides: 14. The CDR3 sequence is CAISDKTAGQPTYTF. Here the CDR3 DNA reads TGTGCCATCAGTGACAAAACCGCGGGACAGCCGACCTACACCTTC.

CDR3 DNA sequence: TGCGCCAGCAGCGCGGACATCATCCGCTCTGGAAACACCATATATTTT. It codes for CASSADIIRSGNTIYF. This rearrangement joins TRBV5-1 to TRBJ1-3; TRBD1 might be the D (5 bases). There are 16 residues in the CDR3. Germline V gene lookup returns CDR1 SGHRS and CDR2 YFSETQ. Trimming removed 4 bases at V and 0 bases at J, with 14 bases between.

The chain recombines TRBV2 with TRBJ2-7; 8 positions match TRBD2. Germline CDR1 and CDR2: SNHLY and FYNNEI. The trim removed 6 bases at V and 2 bases at J, leaving 9 bases unmatched. The CDR3 consists of 15 residues. The CDR3 region is CASREIAGTAYEQYF. CDR3 DNA: TGTGCCAGCAGGGAAATAGCGGGAACTGCCTACGAGCAGTACTTC.

The CDR3, as DNA: TGTGCCAGTAGTGATTACCCCACCGGGACATTAAATCAGCCCCAGCATTTT. This encodes CASSDYPTGTLNQPQHF. The chain has TRBV19 and TRBJ1-5, with D tentatively TRBD1 (6 bases). The CDR3 is 17 residues long. V lost 5 bases, J lost 4 bases, and 21 bases lay in between. Germline CDR1 and CDR2: LNHDA and SQIVND (reference sequence).

This clone was found a few times. J is TRBJ2-3 and V is TRBV3-1 (or the pseudogene TRBV3-2), with 7 bases aligning to TRBD2. Trimming at V came to 0 bases and at J to 1 base, leaving 22 bases not matched to a gene. The germline V gene encodes CDR1 LGHDT and CDR2 YNNKEL (reference sequence). This CDR3 is 22 amino acids long. CDR3 amino acids: CASSQDCLLYGRGRGGTDTQYF. The CDR3 DNA reads TGTGCCAGCAGCCAAGACTGTTTGTTATATGGGCGGGGGAGAGGCGGCACAGATACGCAGTATTTT.

The table lists this clone with a count of one. The chain recombines TRBV9 with TRBJ1-2; a weak D match, TRBD1 (6 bases). CDR1 and CDR2 (germline): SGDLS, YYNGEE. The CDR3 runs 14 residues. V lost 0 bases and J 7 bases, leaving 13 bases between the germline ends. This chain's CDR3 is CASSVEAGVGGYTF. CDR3 sequence (DNA): TGTGCCAGCAGCGTAGAAGCAGGGGTCGGTGGCTACACCTTC.

This clone has a handful of counts. The chain combines TRBV7-2 with TRBJ2-5; D ambiguous. This CDR3 has 14 residues. Looked up from germline, CDR1 is SGHTA and CDR2 is FQGNSA. V was shortened by 1 base and J by 4 bases, with 10 bases between the two germline ends. The CDR3 DNA reads as TGTGCCAGCAGCTTAGTCGCGCGAGGAGAGACCCAGTACTTC. Its protein product is CASSLVARGETQYF.

A few counts support this clone. J is TRBJ1-2 and V is TRBV3-1 (or the pseudogene TRBV3-2); a possible D gene is TRBD1 (6 bases). From germline, CDR1 is LGHDT and CDR2 YNNKEL (reference sequence). The CDR3 sequence is 15 residues long. Trimming left V 1 base short and J 8 bases short, with 17 bases between. The DNA of the CDR3 is TGTGCCAGCAGCCAAGTGGCTGGGGGCGGGGGAGGCTACACCTTC. Amino acid sequence: CASSQVAGGGGGYTF.

There are a few counts of this clone. The chain is built from TRBV7-2 and TRBJ2-7, with a possible D match to TRBD1 (5 bases). Germline lookup yields CDR1 SGHTA and CDR2 FQGNSA. This CDR3 contains 12 residues. Trimming removed 5 bases at V and 5 bases at J, with 10 bases between. The DNA of the CDR3 is TGTGCCAGCAGCCTGCCAGGGAACGAGCAGTACTTC. Its translation: CASSLPGNEQYF.

This chain links TRBV12-3 or TRBV12-4 with TRBJ1-1; D is undetermined. The CDR3 has 12 amino acids. V was cut by 3 bases and J by 5 bases, with 7 bases left in between. The chain's CDR3 is CASSFGKTEAFF. The CDR3 nucleotides read TGTGCCAGCAGTTTCGGTAAAACTGAAGCTTTCTTT.

This sequence joins TRBV7-9 and TRBJ1-5; D call uncertain. Trimming pared 1 base from V and 9 bases from J, leaving 7 bases between. The CDR3 contains 12 residues. Germline assignment: CDR1 SEHNR and CDR2 FQNEAQ (reference sequence). The CDR3 nucleotides are TGTGCCAGCAGCTTAGAAGGAGGGCCCCAGCATTTT. Its translation: CASSLEGGPQHF.

The CDR3 is CASRLDQPQHF. The CDR3 coding sequence is TGTGCCAGCAGACTTGATCAGCCCCAGCATTTT. The gene calls are TRBV6-6 and TRBJ1-5; no clear D gene. CDR1 is MNHNY, CDR2 SVGAGI, per germline (reference sequence). V gave up 6 bases and J gave up 5 bases, with 5 bases separating them. The length of the CDR3 is 11 residues.

The V gene is TRBV7-2, the J gene TRBJ1-6; D perhaps matches TRBD1 (5 bases). Looked up from germline, CDR1 is SGHTA and CDR2 is FQGNSA. Trimming took off 2 bases at V and 5 bases at J, with 10 bases between the two ends. This CDR3 has 15 amino acids. This CDR3 reads CASSLMTGDNSPLHF. The CDR3 DNA reads as TGTGCCAGCAGCTTAATGACGGGGGATAATTCACCCCTCCACTTT.

The chain is built from TRBV7-8 and TRBJ2-1, with D possibly matching TRBD2 (6 bases). This CDR3 comprises 15 residues. V lost 6 bases and J lost 9, with 21 bases in between. The germline V gene encodes CDR1 SGHVS and CDR2 FQNEAQ. The CDR3 loop is CASSFSTGVWVEQFF. Here the CDR3 DNA reads TGTGCCAGCAGTTTCTCCACGGGGGTTTGGGTTGAGCAGTTCTTC.

J is TRBJ2-1 and V is TRBV4-2, with 13 nucleotides matching TRBD2. Germline-derived CDR1 and CDR2 are LGHNA and YNFKEQ. V shed 6 bases and J 4 bases; nucleotides not matched to a gene: 3. There are 15 residues in the CDR3. CDR3 protein: CASSLLAGGYNEQFF. DNA for the CDR3: TGTGCCAGCAGTCTACTAGCGGGAGGGTACAATGAGCAGTTCTTC.

This chain connects TRBV11-3 to TRBJ2-7; 7 bases map to TRBD2. CDR3 size: 14 residues. Germline CDR1 SGHNT, CDR2 YENEEA. With 4 bases clipped from V and 0 bases from J, the junction kept 3 bases outside the gene matches. CDR3 nucleotide sequence: TGTGCCAGCAGCTATCGGGGGGACTCCTACGAGCAGTACTTC. Amino acid sequence: CASSYRGDSYEQYF. Based on the CDR3 plus reference TRBV11-3 and TRBJ2-7, the full variable domain is EAGVVQSPRYKIIEKKQPVAFWCNPISGHNTLYWYLQNLGQGPELLIRYENEEAVDDSQLPKDRFSAERLKGVDSTLKIQPAELGDSAVYLCASSYRGDSYEQYFGPGTRLTVT.

The chain uses TRBV3-1 (or the pseudogene TRBV3-2) and TRBJ2-3, with TRBD1 matching 7 bases. V was pared by 3 bases and J by 3 bases, with 12 bases of the junction left unmatched. This CDR3 has 17 amino acids. The germline gives CDR1 LGHDT, CDR2 YNNKEL (reference sequence). In DNA form, the CDR3 reads TGTGCCAGCAGCCAGAAAAACTCGGGACAGCAAACAGATACGCAGTATTTT. It yields the protein CASSQKNSGQQTDTQYF.

The chain joins TRBV7-9 to TRBJ2-1; D not certain. V was shortened by 5 bases and J by 5 bases, with 7 bases between the two germline ends. This CDR3 region has 12 residues. CDR1 and CDR2 from the germline V gene are SEHNR and FQNEAQ (reference sequence). CDR3 protein: CASSLDNNEQFF. The DNA of the CDR3 is TGTGCCAGCAGCCTCGACAACAATGAGCAGTTCTTC. Looking up the rest from reference TRBV7-9 and TRBJ2-1 gives the full variable domain: DTGVSQNPRHKITKRGQNVTFRCDPISEHNRLYWYRQTLGQGPEFLTYFQNEAQLEKSRLLSDRFSAERPKGSFSTLEIQRTEQGDSAMYLCASSLDNNEQFFGPGTRLTVL.

The sample holds a few counts of this clone. The V gene is TRBV7-2, the J gene TRBJ2-5, with 7 bases lining up with TRBD1. This CDR3 is built from 14 residues. The germline V gene encodes CDR1 SGHTA and CDR2 FQGNSA. The trim removed 1 base at V and 3 bases at J, leaving 2 bases unmatched. CDR3 sequence (DNA): TGTGCCAGCAGCTTAGTACAGGGGAAAGAGACCCAGTACTTC. Amino acids: CASSLVQGKETQYF.

The rearrangement uses TRBV6-2 or TRBV6-3 and TRBJ1-5; a possible D gene is TRBD1 (5 bases). In germline, CDR1 is MNHEY, CDR2 SVGEGT. The CDR3 is 14 amino acids. The ends were cut back, 4 bases at V and 7 bases at J, with 14 bases in the middle. The DNA of the CDR3 is TGTGCCAGCAGTTGGGACTTTGGGGCCCAGCCCCAGCATTTT. Translated, it gives CASSWDFGAQPQHF.